The 21 T cell receptor beta chains below come from one sample, sequenced in a study of cytomegalovirus exposure and HLA in healthy donors. Primers: 60 Vbeta forward and 13 Jbeta reverse. Only in-frame clones appear in the TCRdb table, and some are missing; sequencing was by immunoSEQ multiplex PCR. The data include tens of thousands of clones; the top ten clones carry under 3%. What was sequenced was PBMCs. The receptors originated from a female donor in good health and CMV-seronegative.

CDR3 in DNA: TGTGCCAGCGGGGACAGACCGGGGTCCGGGGAGCTGTTTTTT. This codes for CASGDRPGSGELFF. The V and J genes are TRBV11-3 and TRBJ2-2; 7 nucleotides align to TRBD1. In germline, CDR1 is SGHNT, CDR2 YENEEA. J gave up 6 bases and V 8 bases, and 9 bases lay outside the gene matches. The CDR3 length is 14 residues.

In DNA form, the CDR3 reads TGTGCCAGCAGCTCGGGACTAGGCGACACCGGGGAGCTGTTTTTT. Translation gives CASSSGLGDTGELFF. V is TRBV7-3 and J is TRBJ2-2; 8 nucleotides agree with TRBD2. This CDR3 comprises 15 residues. Per germline, CDR1 SGHTA and CDR2 FQGTGA. Trimming cost V 4 bases and J 3 bases; bases outside gene matches: 4.

The chain is built from TRBV9 and TRBJ1-1; a possible D gene is TRBD1 (6 bases). Germline-derived CDR1 and CDR2 are SGDLS and YYNGEE. The CDR3 totals 14 residues. The ends were cut back, 2 bases at V and 4 bases at J, with 12 bases in the middle. The CDR3 reads CASSVRGKGTEAFF. In DNA form, the CDR3 reads TGTGCCAGCAGCGTGAGGGGGAAGGGCACTGAAGCTTTCTTT.

CDR3 loop: CASSLADRAFTDTQYF. CDR3 coding DNA: TGTGCCAGCAGCTTAGCGGACAGAGCCTTCACAGATACGCAGTATTTT. The chain employs TRBV7-2 and TRBJ2-3, with TRBD1 as a possible D gene (6 bases). V dropped 0 bases and J dropped 2 bases, with 12 bases sitting between them. The length of the CDR3 is 16 residues. CDR1 and CDR2 (germline): SGHTA, FQGNSA. Using reference TRBV7-2 and TRBJ2-3 for the parts outside the CDR3, the full variable domain is GAGVSQSPSNKVTEKGKDVELRCDPISGHTALYWYRQSLGQGLEFLIYFQGNSAPDKSGLPSDRFSAERTGGSVSTLTIQRTQQEDSAVYLCASSLADRAFTDTQYFGPGTRLTVL.

The chain links TRBV10-3 to TRBJ2-7, with 7 bases matching TRBD1. The CDR3 is 13 residues long. The V and J ends lost 10 bases and 2 bases, in that order; junction bases with no gene match: 8. CDR1 and CDR2 from the germline V gene are ENHRY and SYGVKD. The DNA of the CDR3 is TGTGCCAGTGGGACAGCTACCGCCTACGAGCAGTACTTC. It translates to CASGTATAYEQYF.

The rearrangement joins TRBV7-9 to TRBJ2-7; tentatively, D is TRBD2 (6 bases). Per the germline V gene, CDR1 is SEHNR and CDR2 is FQNEAQ (reference sequence). V was trimmed by 4 bases and J by 9 bases, leaving 16 bases between them. The CDR3 loop spans 13 amino acids. CDR3 residues: CASSSTGTHLQYF. The CDR3 nucleotides are TGTGCCAGCAGCTCGACCGGGACTCATTTGCAGTACTTC.

This chain joins TRBV7-9 and TRBJ1-4, with a tentative D call TRBD1 (5 bases). CDR1 is SEHNR and CDR2 is FQNEAQ in the germline V gene (reference sequence). This CDR3 spans 15 amino acids. V was shortened by 1 base and J by 4 bases, with 10 bases between the two germline ends. The CDR3: CASSLVFDSNEKLFF. DNA of the CDR3: TGTGCCAGCAGCTTAGTGTTCGACAGTAATGAAAAACTGTTTTTT.

The chain has TRBV29-1 and TRBJ2-1, with 10 bases matching TRBD2. The V gene end was trimmed by 6 bases and the J gene end by 3 bases; junction bases not matched to a gene: 5. The germline V gene has CDR1 SQVTM and CDR2 ANQGSEA. This CDR3 comprises 14 residues. This CDR3 is CSVDGTSDYNEQFF. DNA for the CDR3: TGCAGCGTAGACGGGACTAGCGACTACAATGAGCAGTTCTTC.

The chain uses TRBV5-1 and TRBJ2-3, with TRBD2 matching over 10 bases. The CDR3 consists of 16 residues. CDR1 and CDR2 from the germline V gene are SGHRS and YFSETQ. Trimming cost V 2 bases and J 2 bases; bases outside gene matches: 5. DNA for the CDR3: TGCGCCAGCAGCTTAGGGACTAGCGACTACACAGATACGCAGTATTTT. The encoded protein is CASSLGTSDYTDTQYF. Variable domain in full (rest from reference TRBV5-1 and TRBJ2-3): KAGVTQTPRYLIKTRGQQVTLSCSPISGHRSVSWYQQTPGQGLQFLFEYFSETQRNKGNFPGRFSGRQFSNSRSEMNVSTLELGDSALYLCASSLGTSDYTDTQYFGPGTRLTVL.

The rearrangement uses TRBV19 and TRBJ1-2, with a weak D call TRBD1 (5 bases). The CDR3 is 15 residues long. V dropped 3 bases and J dropped 5 bases, with 16 bases sitting between them. The germline gives CDR1 LNHDA, CDR2 SQIVND (reference sequence). In DNA, the CDR3 is TGTGCCAGTAGTATCCCGGGAAAGGGGACTTATGGCTACACCTTC. As protein: CASSIPGKGTYGYTF. Full variable domain (missing parts from reference TRBV19 and TRBJ1-2): DGGITQSPKYLFRKEGQNVTLSCEQNLNHDAMYWYRQDPGQGLRLIYYSQIVNDFQKGDIAEGYSVSREKKESFPLTVTSAQKNPTAFYLCASSIPGKGTYGYTFGSGTRLTVV.

This chain joins TRBV21-1 and TRBJ2-6; the table calls TRBD1, which could not be checked here. TRBV21-1 is a documented pseudogene. The CDR3 covers 18 residues. CDR3 DNA sequence: TGTGCCAGCAGCAAAGAAGAGACAGGGGGCTCTGGGGCCAACGTCCTGACTTTC. Its translation is CASSKEETGGSGANVLTF.

The V and J genes are TRBV4-3 and TRBJ2-7; the match to TRBD1 covers 8 bases. This CDR3 contains 14 residues. V gave up 4 bases and J gave up 3 bases; unmatched junction bases: 5. Germline V gene lookup returns CDR1 LGHNA and CDR2 YSLEER. The CDR3 sequence is CASSRATGDYEQYF. CDR3 nucleotide sequence: TGCGCCAGCAGCCGAGCGACAGGGGACTACGAGCAGTACTTC.

The rearrangement links TRBV10-3 to TRBJ1-5; TRBD1 aligns across 9 bases. The CDR3 spans 15 residues. Trimming at V came to 5 bases and at J to 1 base, leaving 3 bases not matched to a gene. Per germline, CDR1 ENHRY and CDR2 SYGVKD. The CDR3 protein is CAISRDRESNQPQHF. The CDR3 bases are TGTGCCATCAGTCGGGACAGGGAGAGCAATCAGCCCCAGCATTTT.

CDR3 region: CASSLGWTSYNEQFF. For the CDR3, the DNA is TGCGCCAGCAGCTTGGGATGGACTTCCTACAATGAGCAGTTCTTC. This chain uses TRBV5-1 with TRBJ2-1, with a weak D call TRBD2 (5 bases). The V and J ends lost 0 bases and 1 base respectively, with 8 bases between them. Germline-derived CDR1 and CDR2 are SGHRS and YFSETQ. CDR3 length equals 15 residues. Full variable domain (remainder filled in from reference TRBV5-1 and TRBJ2-1): KAGVTQTPRYLIKTRGQQVTLSCSPISGHRSVSWYQQTPGQGLQFLFEYFSETQRNKGNFPGRFSGRQFSNSRSEMNVSTLELGDSALYLCASSLGWTSYNEQFFGPGTRLTVL.

As for this clone: The junction and the germline gene differ at one end; a read error may be behind it. Here the CDR3 DNA reads TGTGCTAGCAGCTCGGGACAGGGTCGCGACAATGAGCAGTTCTTC. It encodes CASSSGQGRDNEQFF. This chain uses TRBV7-7 with TRBJ2-1, with 9 bases lining up with TRBD1. Germline lookup yields CDR1 SSHAT and CDR2 FNYEAQ (reference sequence). The CDR3 loop spans 15 amino acids.

The chain is built from TRBV6-5 and TRBJ1-1; the match to TRBD1 covers 9 bases. The CDR3 is made up of 15 amino acids. The germline CDR1 and CDR2 sequences are MNHEY and SVGAGI. Trimming cost V 4 bases and J 3 bases; bases outside gene matches: 6. In nucleotides, the CDR3 is TGTGCCAGCAGTTCTCTGACAGGGGGGGACACTGAAGCTTTCTTT. This sequence encodes CASSSLTGGDTEAFF.

This chain connects TRBV2 to TRBJ2-7, with 7 positions matching TRBD2. In germline, CDR1 is SNHLY, CDR2 FYNNEI. With 7 bases clipped from V and 4 bases from J, the junction kept 4 bases outside the gene matches. This CDR3 has 12 residues. CDR3 region: CASNVGGYEQYF. CDR3 coding DNA: TGTGCCAGCAACGTCGGGGGGTACGAGCAGTACTTC.

The chain has TRBV7-9 and TRBJ1-1; 7 nucleotides align to TRBD1. With 5 bases clipped from V and 6 bases from J, the junction kept 12 bases outside the gene matches. Germline V gene data show CDR1 as SEHNR and CDR2 as FQNEAQ (reference sequence). The CDR3 sequence is 15 residues long. The CDR3 region is CASSRGREGRPEAFF. CDR3 nucleotide sequence: TGTGCCAGCAGCAGGGGGCGGGAGGGTCGGCCTGAAGCTTTCTTT.

The gene calls are TRBV18 and TRBJ1-3; 8 bases are a match to TRBD1. There are 16 residues in the CDR3. Trimming at V came to 3 bases and at J to 4 bases, leaving 8 bases not matched to a gene. The germline CDR1 and CDR2 sequences are KGHSH and LQKENI. The CDR3 sequence is CASSPAGTGVGNTIYF. The CDR3 DNA reads as TGTGCCAGCTCACCTGCCGGGACAGGCGTAGGAAACACCATATATTTT.

The chain links TRBV27 to TRBJ1-4, with 9 bases lining up with TRBD1. Losses at the gene ends were 6 bases for V and 8 bases for J; bases not matched to a gene: 13. The CDR3 sequence is 16 residues long. CDR1 and CDR2 from the germline V gene are MNHEY and SMNVEV (reference sequence). The CDR3 region is CASRGTGRISQEKLFF. In nucleotides, the CDR3 is TGTGCCAGCAGGGGGACAGGGAGGATATCACAGGAAAAACTGTTTTTT.

The chain has TRBV29-1 and TRBJ1-1, with 7 bases matching TRBD1. CDR3 length equals 13 residues. Trimming cost V 2 bases and J 3 bases; bases outside gene matches: 3. Germline CDR1 reads SQVTM; CDR2 reads ANQGSEA. CDR3 in amino acids: CSVEHDRDTEAFF. For the CDR3, the DNA is TGCAGCGTTGAACACGACAGGGACACTGAAGCTTTCTTT.